This T cell receptor beta chain was sequenced in a study of post-analysis software for immune sequencing data. Study-level findings and limits: People with multiple sclerosis had a significantly lower normalized Chao1 diversity than controls did. Five or six TRBV segments, TRBV5-6, TRBV5-1 and TRBV20-1 among them, were found more frequent in patients than controls.

This clonotype was seen once. The antigen is undetermined. This CDR3 has 16 residues. With 8 bases clipped from V and 0 bases from J, the junction kept 9 bases outside the gene matches. CDR1 and CDR2 from the germline V gene are SEHNR and FQNEAQ (reference sequence). The TCR beta cDNA libraries carried unique molecular identifiers. In TCRdb, the PCR reads were re-called with MiXCR into one record per CDR3 protein. The profile shows 800,000 to 950,000 distinct CDR3 sequences, roughly 50% of them singletons. What was sequenced was blood. The rearrangement joins TRBV7-9 to TRBJ2-1, with 8 bases aligning to TRBD1. This TCR came from a girl aged 10 to 17 with multiple sclerosis. CDR3 sequence: CASPQGVGSSYNEQFF. The CDR3 DNA reads TGTGCCAGCCCACAGGGGGTAGGGAGCTCCTACAATGAGCAGTTCTTC.